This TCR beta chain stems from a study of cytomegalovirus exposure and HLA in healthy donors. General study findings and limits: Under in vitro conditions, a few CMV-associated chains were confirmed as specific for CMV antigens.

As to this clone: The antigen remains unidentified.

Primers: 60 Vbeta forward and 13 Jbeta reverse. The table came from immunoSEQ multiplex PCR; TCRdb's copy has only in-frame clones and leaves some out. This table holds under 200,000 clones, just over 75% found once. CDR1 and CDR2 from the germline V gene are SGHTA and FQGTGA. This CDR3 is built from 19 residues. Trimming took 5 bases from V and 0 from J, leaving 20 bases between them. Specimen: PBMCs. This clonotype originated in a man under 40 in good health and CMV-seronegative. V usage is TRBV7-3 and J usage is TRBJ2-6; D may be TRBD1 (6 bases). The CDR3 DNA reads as TGTGCCAGCAGCCATCTAACCTGGACAGCAGGCTCTGGGGCCAACGTCCTGACTTTC. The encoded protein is CASSHLTWTAGSGANVLTF.